The 30 T cell receptor beta chains below come from one sample, sequenced in a study of blood T cell repertoires in COVID-19. Data came from immunoSEQ multiplex PCR; TCRdb stores just in-frame clones and leaves some out. The sample carries fewer than 300,000 clones, approximately 90% recorded once. The material sequenced was peripheral blood. The source of these receptors is a woman in her fifties or sixties with COVID-19, enrolled during active disease.

The chain links TRBV7-9 to TRBJ2-3, with TRBD1 identical over 9 bases. J was trimmed by 4 bases and V by 10 bases; bases with no gene match: 3. The CDR3 is 12 residues long. In germline, CDR1 is SEHNR, CDR2 FQNEAQ (reference sequence). CDR3 region: CATGQGSDTQYF. DNA of the CDR3: TGTGCCACTGGACAGGGGTCAGATACGCAGTATTTT.

V is TRBV9 and J is TRBJ1-2; 10 bases are a match to TRBD1. This CDR3 contains 17 residues. Germline CDR1 SGDLS, CDR2 YYNGEE. With V trimmed by 0 bases and J by 4 bases, 9 bases remained unmatched. CDR3: CASSVDGNRDRGYGYTF. The CDR3 region has the DNA TGTGCCAGCAGCGTAGATGGAAACCGGGACAGGGGCTATGGCTACACCTTC. Drawing the rest from reference TRBV9 and TRBJ1-2, the complete variable domain is DSGVTQTPKHLITATGQRVTLRCSPRSGDLSVYWYQQSLDQGLQFLIQYYNGEERAKGNILERFSAQQFPDLHSELNLSSLELGDSALYFCASSVDGNRDRGYGYTFGSGTRLTVV.

As for this clone: Other DNA sequences in the same sample also yield this CDR3. The chain employs TRBV24-1 and TRBJ1-2, with D unclear. This CDR3 spans 11 amino acids. Germline CDR1 and CDR2: KGHDR and SFDVKD. Trimming cost V 4 bases and J 5 bases, with 4 bases left between them. The CDR3 protein is CATSDGYGYTF. CDR3 DNA: TGTGCCACCAGTGACGGTTATGGCTACACCTTC.

The chain joins TRBV4-3 to TRBJ1-5; D is unclear. Germline loops: CDR1 LGHNA, CDR2 YSLEER. The CDR3 runs 16 residues. V was pared by 1 base and J by 1 base, with 11 bases between. The CDR3 reads CASSQVYSQSNQPQHF. The CDR3 DNA reads TGCGCCAGCAGCCAAGTGTACAGCCAGAGCAATCAGCCCCAGCATTTT.

In its sample, this clone ranks as medium-sized. The chain employs TRBV4-2 and TRBJ2-7; TRBD1 agrees at 9 bases. The CDR3 loop spans 16 amino acids. The V segment lost 1 base and the J segment 5 bases; nucleotides outside the gene matches: 9. CDR1 is LGHNA, CDR2 YNFKEQ, per germline. The CDR3 is CASSQGRDRAPDEQYF. CDR3 nucleotides: TGTGCCAGCAGCCAAGGTCGGGACAGGGCACCAGACGAGCAGTACTTC.

The V gene is TRBV18, the J gene TRBJ2-3, with unresolved D. Germline V gene sequence: CDR1 KGHSH, CDR2 LQKENI. CDR3 size: 15 residues. V lost 0 bases to trimming and J lost 3 bases, with 10 bases between them. The CDR3 sequence: CASSPPVVLTDTQYF. The DNA for the CDR3 is TGTGCCAGCTCACCACCTGTAGTACTGACAGATACGCAGTATTTT.

The V gene is TRBV10-3, the J gene TRBJ1-1; the D is unclear. The ends were cut back, 1 base at V and 4 bases at J, with 16 bases in the middle. This CDR3 has 16 amino acids. CDR1 and CDR2 from the germline V gene are ENHRY and SYGVKD. The CDR3 coding sequence is TGTGCCATCAGTGAGTTGGAGGGCCGGGGTAGCACTGAAGCTTTCTTT. It translates to CAISELEGRGSTEAFF.

This chain connects TRBV9 to TRBJ1-1; D might be TRBD1 (5 bases). CDR3 length: 15 amino acids. Germline CDR1 SGDLS, CDR2 YYNGEE. V shed 6 bases and J shed 7 bases, with 22 bases lying between them. The chain's CDR3 is CASKWRGTRVGEAFF. CDR3 DNA: TGTGCCAGCAAATGGAGGGGCACGAGGGTGGGTGAAGCTTTCTTT.

This clone was observed a few times. The chain uses TRBV5-5 and TRBJ2-1; the D is unclear. Per the germline V gene, CDR1 is SGHKS and CDR2 is YYEKEE (reference sequence). Trimming took 2 bases from V and 0 from J, leaving 21 bases between them. The CDR3 covers 19 residues. DNA of the CDR3: TGTGCCAGCAGCTTATTCGCAGGATCAAAGATACCCTCCTACAATGAGCAGTTCTTC. It is translated as CASSLFAGSKIPSYNEQFF.

The rearrangement links TRBV7-2 to TRBJ2-3; D is undetermined. V was shortened by 5 bases and J by 6 bases, with 6 bases between the two germline ends. Germline V gene lookup returns CDR1 SGHTA and CDR2 FQGNSA. CDR3 size: 11 residues. The CDR3 loop reads CASSVSDTQYF. The DNA of the CDR3 is TGTGCCAGCAGCGTGTCGGATACGCAGTATTTT. Drawing the rest from reference TRBV7-2 and TRBJ2-3, the complete variable domain is GAGVSQSPSNKVTEKGKDVELRCDPISGHTALYWYRQSLGQGLEFLIYFQGNSAPDKSGLPSDRFSAERTGGSVSTLTIQRTQQEDSAVYLCASSVSDTQYFGPGTRLTVL.

J is TRBJ1-5 and V is TRBV18, with 8 bases that match TRBD1. Losses at the gene ends were 2 bases for V and 3 bases for J; bases not matched to a gene: 9. The CDR3 contains 17 residues. Germline-derived CDR1 and CDR2 are KGHSH and LQKENI. The CDR3 spells CASSPRATGVINQPQHF. CDR3 DNA: TGTGCCAGCTCACCAAGAGCGACAGGGGTGATCAATCAGCCCCAGCATTTT. Full variable domain (outside the CDR3, taken from reference TRBV18 and TRBJ1-5): NAGVMQNPRHLVRRRGQEARLRCSPMKGHSHVYWYRQLPEEGLKFMVYLQKENIIDESGMPKERFSAEFPKEGPSILRIQQVVRGDSAAYFCASSPRATGVINQPQHFGDGTRLSIL.

The chain joins TRBV24-1 to TRBJ1-1, with 12 bases aligning to TRBD1. Looked up from germline, CDR1 is KGHDR and CDR2 is SFDVKD. The length of the CDR3 is 16 residues. The junction had 5 bases not matched to a gene; V was cut back by 3 bases and J by 4 bases. The CDR3 nucleotides read TGTGCCACCAGTGATCCGGGGACAGGGGGCGGCACTGAAGCTTTCTTT. This translates into CATSDPGTGGGTEAFF.

The V call is TRBV9, the J call TRBJ2-3; D possibly corresponds to TRBD2 (5 bases). The CDR3 is 16 residues long. V was shortened by 0 bases and J by 1 base, with 12 bases between the two germline ends. Germline lookup yields CDR1 SGDLS and CDR2 YYNGEE. The CDR3 spells CASSVVPRGRTDTQYF. CDR3 bases: TGTGCCAGCAGCGTAGTTCCCCGGGGTCGCACAGATACGCAGTATTTT.

V is TRBV4-2 and J is TRBJ2-1, with 8 bases matching TRBD1. The CDR3 extends over 16 amino acids. With V trimmed by 4 bases and J by 0 bases, 5 bases remained unmatched. Germline V gene sequence: CDR1 LGHNA, CDR2 YNFKEQ. The CDR3 DNA is TGTGCCAGCAGCCCCGGACAGGGTAGCTCCTACAATGAGCAGTTCTTC. This sequence encodes CASSPGQGSSYNEQFF.

The J gene is TRBJ1-3, the V gene TRBV4-3; D possibly corresponds to TRBD1 (5 bases). CDR3 length: 16 residues. Looked up from germline, CDR1 is LGHNA and CDR2 is YSLEER. V lost 2 bases to trimming and J lost 0 bases, with 11 bases between them. The CDR3 DNA reads as TGCGCCAGCAGCCAACTCCTGACAGACTCTGGAAACACCATATATTTT. Translation gives CASSQLLTDSGNTIYF.

The rearrangement joins TRBV30 to TRBJ2-3; D is perhaps TRBD2 (6 bases). V lost 4 bases, J lost 2 bases, and 13 bases lay in between. This CDR3 spans 14 amino acids. CDR1 is GTSNPN and CDR2 is SVGIG in the germline V gene (reference sequence). The CDR3 DNA reads as TGTGCCTGGAATGCGGGAATTGACACAGATACGCAGTATTTT. Its translation is CAWNAGIDTDTQYF.

This clone showed up just once. V usage is TRBV25-1 and J usage is TRBJ1-2; 7 bases match TRBD1. V lost 11 bases, J lost 12 bases, and 21 bases stayed unmatched. Per germline, CDR1 MGHDK and CDR2 SYGVNS. The CDR3 spans 14 residues. DNA of the CDR3: TGTGCCTCCCGGGGGGGGACAGAATCAGGAATACACACCTTC. Translating it yields CASRGGTESGIHTF.

The chain carries TRBV7-9 and TRBJ1-5; D unclear. From germline, CDR1 is SEHNR and CDR2 FQNEAQ (reference sequence). The ends were cut back, 5 bases at V and 6 bases at J, with 17 bases in the middle. This CDR3 has 15 residues. CDR3 DNA: TGTGCCAGCAGCGGCGGGTCTTTTTCGGTTCAGCCCCAGCATTTT. The encoded protein is CASSGGSFSVQPQHF.

This clone has a handful of counts. This chain links TRBV5-1 with TRBJ1-1; the match to TRBD1 covers 8 bases. Germline values: CDR1 SGHRS, CDR2 YFSETQ. Trimming removed 4 bases from V and 0 bases from J; junction bases left unmatched: 5. There are 15 residues in the CDR3. In DNA form, the CDR3 reads TGCGCCAGCAGCGTGACAGGGGATCTGAACACTGAAGCTTTCTTT. It yields the protein CASSVTGDLNTEAFF.

The J gene is TRBJ2-6, the V gene TRBV14; the D gene is possibly TRBD2 (5 bases). Trimming removed 0 bases at V and 4 bases at J, with 7 bases between. CDR1 is SGHDN and CDR2 is FVKESK in the germline V gene. The CDR3 loop spans 15 amino acids. The CDR3 region is CASSQDGVGANVLTF. The CDR3 coding sequence is TGTGCCAGCAGCCAAGACGGGGTAGGGGCCAACGTCCTGACTTTC. The entire variable domain, with the rest obtained from reference TRBV14 and TRBJ2-6, is as follows: EAGVTQFPSHSVIEKGQTVTLRCDPISGHDNLYWYRRVMGKEIKFLLHFVKESKQDESGMPNNRFLAERTGGTYSTLKVQPAELEDSGVYFCASSQDGVGANVLTFGAGSRLTVL.

The V and J genes are TRBV10-1 and TRBJ2-3; D gene ambiguous. This CDR3 has 11 residues. Trimming removed 5 bases from V and 4 bases from J, with 4 bases in between. Germline loops: CDR1 WNHNN, CDR2 SYGVQD (reference sequence). CDR3 protein: CASSSSDTQYF. The CDR3 DNA reads TGCGCCAGCAGTTCATCAGATACGCAGTATTTT.

This CDR3 reads CASNSGSKEGSYEQYF. As DNA, the CDR3 is TGTGCCAGCAACAGCGGGAGTAAGGAGGGGTCCTACGAGCAGTACTTC. This rearrangement joins TRBV25-1 to TRBJ2-7; 8 nucleotides align to TRBD2. The CDR3 loop spans 16 amino acids. Germline assignment: CDR1 MGHDK and CDR2 SYGVNS. J gave up 1 base and V 7 bases, and 12 bases lay outside the gene matches.

The gene calls are TRBV7-9 and TRBJ1-1; D is undetermined. The germline V and J ends were trimmed by 1 base and 2 bases, with 8 bases remaining between them. CDR1 is SEHNR, CDR2 FQNEAQ, per germline (reference sequence). The CDR3 has 14 residues. For the CDR3, the DNA is TGTGCCAGCAGCTTAGTCAGGCTCAACACTGAAGCTTTCTTT. Amino acids: CASSLVRLNTEAFF.

The chain couples TRBV4-1 to TRBJ1-2; D possibly corresponds to TRBD1 (5 bases). V lost 3 bases and J lost 7, with 15 bases in between. Per the germline V gene, CDR1 is MGHRA and CDR2 is YSYEKL. The CDR3 totals 14 residues. The CDR3 here is CASSHPLTASGYTF. CDR3 nucleotides: TGCGCCAGCAGCCACCCCCTGACAGCTTCTGGCTACACCTTC.

This chain uses TRBV9 with TRBJ2-3; D is possibly TRBD1 (6 bases). CDR3 length equals 15 residues. The V gene lost 2 bases and the J gene lost 6 bases, with 16 bases spanning the gap. CDR1 is SGDLS and CDR2 is YYNGEE in the germline V gene. CDR3 residues: CASSVRGTSFDTQYF. CDR3 DNA: TGTGCCAGCAGCGTGAGGGGGACCTCATTTGATACGCAGTATTTT.

The V and J genes are TRBV2 and TRBJ1-1, with TRBD1 as a possible D gene (6 bases). The V end was cut by 5 bases, the J end by 6 bases, with 19 bases between. CDR1 is SNHLY, CDR2 FYNNEI, per germline. CDR3 size: 15 residues. Here the CDR3 DNA reads TGTGCCAGCAGTCCAACAGGGTCCGTCCAGGCTGAAGCTTTCTTT. Its translation is CASSPTGSVQAEAFF.

The J gene is TRBJ2-5, the V gene TRBV5-1; TRBD1 matches 11 bases. The V and J ends lost 4 bases and 7 bases, in that order; junction bases with no gene match: 15. Germline CDR1 and CDR2: SGHRS and YFSETQ. CDR3 size: 17 residues. CDR3 residues: CASSLTTTDRGRGTQYF. CDR3 nucleotides: TGCGCCAGCAGCCTAACAACCACGGACAGGGGGCGGGGGACCCAGTACTTC. The full variable domain, with the rest looked up from reference TRBV5-1 and TRBJ2-5, is KAGVTQTPRYLIKTRGQQVTLSCSPISGHRSVSWYQQTPGQGLQFLFEYFSETQRNKGNFPGRFSGRQFSNSRSEMNVSTLELGDSALYLCASSLTTTDRGRGTQYFGPGTRLLVL.

This clone was seen once. The chain carries TRBV11-3 and TRBJ2-2; D possibly corresponds to TRBD2 (5 bases). Germline V CDR1 and CDR2: SGHNT, YENEEA. The V and J ends lost 5 bases and 8 bases respectively, with 18 bases between them. This CDR3 is built from 15 residues. This chain's CDR3 is CASSDRVLEAGELFF. CDR3 DNA sequence: TGTGCCAGCAGCGACCGGGTTCTGGAGGCGGGGGAGCTGTTTTTT.

Written as DNA, the CDR3 is TGCGCCAGCAGCCCTCTTGCAGTGGAGGGCGGCGGGGAGCAGTTCTTC. Its translation: CASSPLAVEGGGEQFF. The chain recombines TRBV5-1 with TRBJ2-1; D perhaps matches TRBD2 (6 bases). From germline, CDR1 is SGHRS and CDR2 YFSETQ. The V end was cut by 4 bases, the J end by 10 bases, with 24 bases between. This CDR3 region has 16 residues.

J is TRBJ1-2 and V is TRBV5-1; weak D call: TRBD1 (6 bases). V lost 2 bases, J lost 4 bases, and 15 bases lay in between. The CDR3 runs to 15 residues. CDR1 and CDR2 (germline): SGHRS, YFSETQ. For the CDR3, the DNA is TGCGCCAGCAGCTTCGACAGGACAATGGCCTATGGCTACACCTTC. It codes for CASSFDRTMAYGYTF.